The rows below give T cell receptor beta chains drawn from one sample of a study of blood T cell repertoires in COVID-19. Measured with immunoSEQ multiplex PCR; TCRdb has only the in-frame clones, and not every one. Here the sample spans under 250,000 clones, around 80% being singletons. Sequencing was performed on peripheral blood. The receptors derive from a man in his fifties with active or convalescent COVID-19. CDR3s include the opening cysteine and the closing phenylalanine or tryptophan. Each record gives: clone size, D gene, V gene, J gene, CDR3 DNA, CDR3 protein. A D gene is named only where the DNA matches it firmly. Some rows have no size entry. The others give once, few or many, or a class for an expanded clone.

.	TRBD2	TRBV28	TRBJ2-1	TGTGCCAGCAGTTTGTCGGGACTAGGGGGTACCTACAATGAGCAGTTCTTC	CASSLSGLGGTYNEQFF
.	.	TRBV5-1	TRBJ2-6	TGCGCCAGCAGATCAGGGTCTGGGGCCAACGTCCTGACTTTC	CASRSGSGANVLTF
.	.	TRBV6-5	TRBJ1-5	TGTGCCAGCAGTTACAGGGAGGGCAATCAGCCCCAGCATTTT	CASSYREGNQPQHF
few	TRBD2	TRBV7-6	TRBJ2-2	TGTGCCAGCAGCTATCTAGCGGGACCCTCCGCGAACACCGGGGAGCTGTTTTTT	CASSYLAGPSANTGELFF
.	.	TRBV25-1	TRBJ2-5	TGTGCCAGCAGTGATGTTTTCCGGGAGACCCAAGAGACCCAGTACTTC	CASSDVFRETQETQYF
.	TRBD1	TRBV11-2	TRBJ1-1	TGTGCCAGCATCCGGACAGGGAACACTGAAGCTTTCTTT	CASIRTGNTEAFF
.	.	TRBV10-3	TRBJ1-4	TGTGCCATCAGTCCCAACCGGGACACCAATGAAAAACTGTTTTTT	CAISPNRDTNEKLFF
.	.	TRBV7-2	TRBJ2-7	TGTGCCAGCAGCTCGTCCCGGGACTCCTACGAGCAGTACTTC	CASSSSRDSYEQYF
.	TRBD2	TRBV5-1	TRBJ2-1	TGCGCCAGCAGCAGGGGACTAGCGGGATTCTACAATGAGCAGTTCTTC	CASSRGLAGFYNEQFF
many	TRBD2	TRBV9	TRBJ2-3	TGTGCCAGCAGCGCCGATGCGGGGGGGCCGGATGATACGCAGTATTTT	CASSADAGGPDDTQYF
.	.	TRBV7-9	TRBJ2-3	TGTGCCAGCAGCTTATACGCAGGGGCAGATACGCAGTATTTT	CASSLYAGADTQYF
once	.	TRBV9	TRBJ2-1	TGTGCCAGCAGCGTAGTTGGCGGCACCTACAATGAGCAGTTCTTC	CASSVVGGTYNEQFF
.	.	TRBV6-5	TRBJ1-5	TGTGCCAGCAGCTACGGGCAGGGAAGCAATCAGCCCCAGCATTTT	CASSYGQGSNQPQHF
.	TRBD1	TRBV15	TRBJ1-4	TGTGCCACCAGCAGTGGCCGGACGGGACAGGGGAATGAAAAACTGTTTTTT	CATSSGRTGQGNEKLFF